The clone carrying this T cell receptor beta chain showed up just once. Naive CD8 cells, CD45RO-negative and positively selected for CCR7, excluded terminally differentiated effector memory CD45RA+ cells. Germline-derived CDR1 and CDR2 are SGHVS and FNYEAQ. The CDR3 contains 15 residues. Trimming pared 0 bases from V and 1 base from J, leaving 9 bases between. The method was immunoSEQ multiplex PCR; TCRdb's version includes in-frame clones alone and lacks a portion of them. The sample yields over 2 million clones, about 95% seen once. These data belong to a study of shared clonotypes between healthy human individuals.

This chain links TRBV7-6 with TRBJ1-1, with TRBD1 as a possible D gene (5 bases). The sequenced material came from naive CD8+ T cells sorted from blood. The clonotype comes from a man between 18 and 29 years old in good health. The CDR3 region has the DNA TGTGCCAGCAGCTTAGCGCCAGGGTCGAACACTGAAGCTTTCTTT. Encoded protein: CASSLAPGSNTEAFF.